This T cell receptor beta chain was identified during a study of post-analysis software for immune sequencing data. For the study at large: Multiple sclerosis in the patients followed relapsing-remitting, secondary progressive and progressive-relapsing courses. Study-level points and caveats: By F measure, samples from a shared preparation batch strongly co-clustered. Significantly decreased normalized Chao1 diversity was recorded for multiple sclerosis patients relative to controls. Patients showed TRBV5-6, TRBV5-1 and TRBV20-1 among several TRBV segments more frequent than in controls.

This clonotype was picked up a small number of times. Antigen specificity is unknown. Prepared libraries of TCR beta cDNA carried unique molecular identifiers. With about 0.95 to 11 million T cells as the source, hundreds of thousands of cDNA molecules resulted. MiXCR was run by TCRdb on the PCR reads, yielding one entry per CDR3 protein. Seen here are approximately 180,000 distinct CDR3 sequences, approximately 30% observed once, and the top ten hold approximately 1.5%. In germline, CDR1 is SEHNR, CDR2 FQNEAQ (reference sequence). The CDR3 loop spans 14 amino acids. The ends lost 5 bases at V and 12 bases at J; junction bases unmatched: 11.

Sequenced: blood. The sequence was obtained from a girl between 5 and 17 years old with multiple sclerosis. This chain uses TRBV7-9 with TRBJ1-1, with TRBD1 identical over 11 bases. The CDR3 DNA sequence: TGTGCCAGCAGCGGGACAGGGGGGACAGTCGCTTCTTTCTTT. This translates into CASSGTGGTVASFF.